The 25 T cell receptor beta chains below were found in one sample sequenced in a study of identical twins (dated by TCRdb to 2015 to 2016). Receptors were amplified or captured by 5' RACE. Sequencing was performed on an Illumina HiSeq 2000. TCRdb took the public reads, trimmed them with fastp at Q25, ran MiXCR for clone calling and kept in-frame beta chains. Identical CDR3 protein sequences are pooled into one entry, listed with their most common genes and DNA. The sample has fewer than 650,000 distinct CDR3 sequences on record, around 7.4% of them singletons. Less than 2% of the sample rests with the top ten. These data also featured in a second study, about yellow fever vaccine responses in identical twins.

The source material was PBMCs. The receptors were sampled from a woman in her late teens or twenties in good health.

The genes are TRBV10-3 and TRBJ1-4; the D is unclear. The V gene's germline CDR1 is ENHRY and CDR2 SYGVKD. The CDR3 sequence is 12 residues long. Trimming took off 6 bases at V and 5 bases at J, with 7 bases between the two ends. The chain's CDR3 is CAISVQNEKLFF. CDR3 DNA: TGTGCCATCAGCGTCCAAAATGAAAAACTGTTTTTT.

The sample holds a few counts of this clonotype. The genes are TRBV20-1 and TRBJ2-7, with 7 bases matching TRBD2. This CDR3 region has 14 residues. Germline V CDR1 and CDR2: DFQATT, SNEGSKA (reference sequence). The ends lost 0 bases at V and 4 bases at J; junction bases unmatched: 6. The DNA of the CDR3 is TGCAGTGCTAGAGATCTGGCGGGAGTTTACGAGCAGTACTTC. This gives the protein CSARDLAGVYEQYF.

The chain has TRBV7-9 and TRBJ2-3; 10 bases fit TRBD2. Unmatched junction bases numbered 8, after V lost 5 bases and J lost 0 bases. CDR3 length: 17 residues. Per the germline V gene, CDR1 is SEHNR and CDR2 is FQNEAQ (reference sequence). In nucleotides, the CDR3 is TGTGCCAGCAGCCCCGTTAGCGGGAGGCTTAGCACAGATACGCAGTATTTT. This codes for CASSPVSGRLSTDTQYF. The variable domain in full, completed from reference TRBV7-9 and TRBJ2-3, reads DTGVSQNPRHKITKRGQNVTFRCDPISEHNRLYWYRQTLGQGPEFLTYFQNEAQLEKSRLLSDRFSAERPKGSFSTLEIQRTEQGDSAMYLCASSPVSGRLSTDTQYFGPGTRLTVL.

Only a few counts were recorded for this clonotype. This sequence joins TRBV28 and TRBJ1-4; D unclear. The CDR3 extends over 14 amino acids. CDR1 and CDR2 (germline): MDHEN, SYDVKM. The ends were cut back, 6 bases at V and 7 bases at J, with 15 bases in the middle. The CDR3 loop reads CASSPPGSVEKLFF. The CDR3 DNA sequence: TGTGCCAGCAGCCCACCAGGTTCTGTTGAAAAACTGTTTTTT.

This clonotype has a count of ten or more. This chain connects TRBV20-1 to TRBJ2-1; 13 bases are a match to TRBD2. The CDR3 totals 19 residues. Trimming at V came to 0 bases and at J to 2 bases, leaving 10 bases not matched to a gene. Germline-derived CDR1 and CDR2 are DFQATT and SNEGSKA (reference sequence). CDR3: CSARDTGTSGTTAYNEQFF. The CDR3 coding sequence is TGCAGTGCTAGAGACACCGGGACTAGCGGGACAACCGCCTACAATGAGCAGTTCTTC.

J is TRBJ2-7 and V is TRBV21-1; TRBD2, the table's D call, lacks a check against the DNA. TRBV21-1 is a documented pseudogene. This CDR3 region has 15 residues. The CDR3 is CASSRSSGRSYEQYF. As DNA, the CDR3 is TGTGCCAGCAGCAGGTCTAGCGGGAGGTCCTACGAGCAGTACTTC.

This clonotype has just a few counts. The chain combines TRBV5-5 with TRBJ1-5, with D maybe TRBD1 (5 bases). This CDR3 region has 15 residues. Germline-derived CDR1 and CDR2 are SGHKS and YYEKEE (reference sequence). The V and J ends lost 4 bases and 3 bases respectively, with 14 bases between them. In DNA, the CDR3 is TGTGCCAGCAGCCTGGGTTGGGGGAACAATCAGCCCCAGCATTTT. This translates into CASSLGWGNNQPQHF.

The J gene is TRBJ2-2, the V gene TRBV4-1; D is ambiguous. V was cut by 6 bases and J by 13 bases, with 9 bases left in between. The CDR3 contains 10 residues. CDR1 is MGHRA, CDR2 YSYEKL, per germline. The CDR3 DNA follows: TGCGCCAGCAGTTCTGGACGGCTGTTTTTT. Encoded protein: CASSSGRLFF.

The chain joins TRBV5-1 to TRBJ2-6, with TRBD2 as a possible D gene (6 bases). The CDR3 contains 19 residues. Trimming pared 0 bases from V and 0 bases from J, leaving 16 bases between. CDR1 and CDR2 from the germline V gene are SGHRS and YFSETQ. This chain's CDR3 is CASSLAGGPPSSGANVLTF. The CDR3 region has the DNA TGCGCCAGCAGCTTGGCAGGAGGGCCCCCGAGCTCTGGGGCCAACGTCCTGACTTTC.

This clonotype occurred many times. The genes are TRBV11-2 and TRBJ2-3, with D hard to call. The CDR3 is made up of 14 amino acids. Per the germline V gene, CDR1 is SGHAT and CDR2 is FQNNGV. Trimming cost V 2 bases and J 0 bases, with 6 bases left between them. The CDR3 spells CASSLTTSTDTQYF. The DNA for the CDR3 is TGTGCCAGCAGCTTAACAACTAGCACAGATACGCAGTATTTT.

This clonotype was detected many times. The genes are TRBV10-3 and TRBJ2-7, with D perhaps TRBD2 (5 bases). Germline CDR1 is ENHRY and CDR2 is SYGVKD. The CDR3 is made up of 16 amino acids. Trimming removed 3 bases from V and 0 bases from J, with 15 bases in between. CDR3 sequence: CAISDLSGSHSYEQYF. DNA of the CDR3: TGTGCCATCAGTGATCTCAGCGGATCCCACTCCTACGAGCAGTACTTC.

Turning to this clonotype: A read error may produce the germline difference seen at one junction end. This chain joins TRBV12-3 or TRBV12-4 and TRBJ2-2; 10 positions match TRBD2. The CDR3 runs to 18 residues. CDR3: CACSLLASGRIDTGELFF. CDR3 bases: TGTGCCTGCAGTTTATTGGCTAGCGGGAGAATCGACACCGGGGAGCTGTTTTTT.

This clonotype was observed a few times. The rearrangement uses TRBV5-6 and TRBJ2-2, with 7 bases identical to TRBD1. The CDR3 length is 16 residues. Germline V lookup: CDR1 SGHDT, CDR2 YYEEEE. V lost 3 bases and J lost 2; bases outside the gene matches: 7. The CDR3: CASSYTGTANTGELFF. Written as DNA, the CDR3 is TGTGCCAGCAGCTATACCGGGACAGCTAACACCGGGGAGCTGTTTTTT. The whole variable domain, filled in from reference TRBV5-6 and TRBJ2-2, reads DAGVTQSPTHLIKTRGQQVTLRCSPKSGHDTVSWYQQALGQGPQFIFQYYEEEERQRGNFPDRFSGHQFPNYSSELNVNALLLGDSALYLCASSYTGTANTGELFFGEGSRLTVL.

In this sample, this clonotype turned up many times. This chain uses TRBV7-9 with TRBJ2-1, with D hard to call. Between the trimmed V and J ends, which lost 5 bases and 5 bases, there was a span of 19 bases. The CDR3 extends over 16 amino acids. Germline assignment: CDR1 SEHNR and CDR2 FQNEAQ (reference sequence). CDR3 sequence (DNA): TGTGCCAGCAGCCCGCGGACGGGCCCCCCCGACAATGAGCAGTTCTTC. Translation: CASSPRTGPPDNEQFF.

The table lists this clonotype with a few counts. CDR3 residues: CASGGQGNPYEQYV. In DNA form, the CDR3 reads TGTGCCAGCGGGGGACAGGGCAACCCCTACGAGCAGTACGTC. The chain links TRBV2 to TRBJ2-7, with TRBD1 matching 9 bases. Germline V CDR1 and CDR2: SNHLY, FYNNEI. The CDR3 totals 14 residues. The V gene end was trimmed by 8 bases and the J gene end by 2 bases; junction bases not matched to a gene: 7.

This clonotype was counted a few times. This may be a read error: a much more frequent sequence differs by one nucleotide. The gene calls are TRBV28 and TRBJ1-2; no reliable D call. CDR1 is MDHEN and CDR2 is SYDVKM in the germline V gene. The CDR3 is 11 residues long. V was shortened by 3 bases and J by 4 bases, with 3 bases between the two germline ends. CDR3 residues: CASSFAYGYTF. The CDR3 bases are TGTGCCAGCAGTTTTGCCTATGGCTACACCTTC.

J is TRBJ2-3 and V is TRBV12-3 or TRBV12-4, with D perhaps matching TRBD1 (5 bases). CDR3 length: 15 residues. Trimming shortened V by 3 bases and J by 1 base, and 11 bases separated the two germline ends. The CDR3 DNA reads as TGTGCCAGCAGTTTTGGGGCAGGGCGCACAGATACGCAGTATTTT. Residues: CASSFGAGRTDTQYF.

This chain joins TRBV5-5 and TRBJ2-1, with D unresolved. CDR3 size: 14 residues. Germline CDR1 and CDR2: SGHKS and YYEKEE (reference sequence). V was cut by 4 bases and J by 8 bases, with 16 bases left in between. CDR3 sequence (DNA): TGTGCCAGCAGCGGCCGGGCCTCAGTGGATGAGCAGTTCTTC. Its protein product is CASSGRASVDEQFF.

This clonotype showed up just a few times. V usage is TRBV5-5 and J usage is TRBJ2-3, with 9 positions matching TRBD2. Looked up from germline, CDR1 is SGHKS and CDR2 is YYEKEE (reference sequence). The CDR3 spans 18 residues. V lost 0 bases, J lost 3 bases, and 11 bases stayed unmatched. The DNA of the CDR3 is TGTGCCAGCAGCTTGGAACGCGGCGGGGGGGCCCGTACAGATACGCAGTATTTT. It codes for CASSLERGGGARTDTQYF.

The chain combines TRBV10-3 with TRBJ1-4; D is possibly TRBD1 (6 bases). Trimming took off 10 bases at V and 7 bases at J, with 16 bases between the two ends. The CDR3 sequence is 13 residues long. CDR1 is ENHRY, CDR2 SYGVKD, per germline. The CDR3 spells CATAGGQGEKLFF. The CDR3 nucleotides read TGTGCCACCGCCGGGGGACAAGGTGAAAAACTGTTTTTT.

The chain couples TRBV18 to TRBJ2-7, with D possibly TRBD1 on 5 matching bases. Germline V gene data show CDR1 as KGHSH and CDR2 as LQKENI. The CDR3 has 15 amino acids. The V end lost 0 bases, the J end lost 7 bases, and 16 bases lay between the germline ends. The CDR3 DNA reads TGTGCCAGCTCACCACCGGGGCAGTCCCGTCGGGAGCAGTACTTC. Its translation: CASSPPGQSRREQYF.

In DNA form, the CDR3 reads TGCGCCAGCAGCTTATACAGCCGGGCCGAGCAGTACTTC. This sequence encodes CASSLYSRAEQYF. The chain recombines TRBV5-1 with TRBJ2-7; D is ambiguous. The germline gives CDR1 SGHRS, CDR2 YFSETQ. V was pared by 2 bases and J by 6 bases, with 12 bases between. The CDR3 runs to 13 residues.

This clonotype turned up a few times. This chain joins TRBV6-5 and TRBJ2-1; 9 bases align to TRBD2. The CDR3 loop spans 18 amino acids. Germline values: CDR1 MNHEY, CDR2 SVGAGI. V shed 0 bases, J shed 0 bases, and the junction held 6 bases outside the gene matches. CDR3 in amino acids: CASSYSGLAASSYNEQFF. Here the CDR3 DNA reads TGTGCCAGCAGTTACTCGGGACTAGCAGCGAGCTCCTACAATGAGCAGTTCTTC.

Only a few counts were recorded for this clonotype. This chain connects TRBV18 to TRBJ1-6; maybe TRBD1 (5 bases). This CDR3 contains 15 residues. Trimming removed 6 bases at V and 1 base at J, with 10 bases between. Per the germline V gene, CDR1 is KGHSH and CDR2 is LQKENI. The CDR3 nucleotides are TGTGCCAGCTCCCCGGGGGATTCCTATAATTCACCCCTCCACTTT. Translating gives CASSPGDSYNSPLHF.

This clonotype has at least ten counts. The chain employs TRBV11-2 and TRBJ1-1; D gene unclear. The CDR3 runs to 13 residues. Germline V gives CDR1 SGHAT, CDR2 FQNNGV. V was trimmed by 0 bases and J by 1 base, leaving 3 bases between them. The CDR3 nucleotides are TGTGCCAGCAGCTTAGACACGAACACTGAAGCTTTCTTT. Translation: CASSLDTNTEAFF.